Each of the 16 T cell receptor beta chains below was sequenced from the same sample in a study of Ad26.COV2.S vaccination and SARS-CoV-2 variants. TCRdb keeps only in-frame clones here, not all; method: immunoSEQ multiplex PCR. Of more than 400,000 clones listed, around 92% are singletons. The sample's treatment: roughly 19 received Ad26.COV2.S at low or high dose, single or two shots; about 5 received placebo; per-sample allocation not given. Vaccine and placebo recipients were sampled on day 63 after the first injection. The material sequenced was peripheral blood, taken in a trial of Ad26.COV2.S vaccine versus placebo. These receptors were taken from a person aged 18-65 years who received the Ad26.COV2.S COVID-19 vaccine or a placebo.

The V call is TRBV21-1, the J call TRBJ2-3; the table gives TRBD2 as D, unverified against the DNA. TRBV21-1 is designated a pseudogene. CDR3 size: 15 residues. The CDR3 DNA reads TGTGCCAGCAGCAGAAAGCGGGGGGGCCCAGATACGCAGTATTTT. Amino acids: CASSRKRGGPDTQYF.

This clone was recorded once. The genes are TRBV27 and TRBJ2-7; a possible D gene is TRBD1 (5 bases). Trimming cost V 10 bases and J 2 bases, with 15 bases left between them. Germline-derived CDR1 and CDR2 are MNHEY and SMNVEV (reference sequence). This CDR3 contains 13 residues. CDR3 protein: CAIGPGYAYEQYF. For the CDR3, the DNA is TGTGCCATTGGACCAGGGTACGCCTACGAGCAGTACTTC.

CDR3 bases: TGTGCCAGCAGCCCCACCCGGAGCTCCTATAATTCACCCCTCCACTTT. Encoded protein: CASSPTRSSYNSPLHF. V usage is TRBV14 and J usage is TRBJ1-6; no firm D call. Germline CDR1 SGHDN, CDR2 FVKESK. The CDR3 is made up of 16 amino acids. Trimming took 4 bases from V and 0 from J, leaving 10 bases between them.

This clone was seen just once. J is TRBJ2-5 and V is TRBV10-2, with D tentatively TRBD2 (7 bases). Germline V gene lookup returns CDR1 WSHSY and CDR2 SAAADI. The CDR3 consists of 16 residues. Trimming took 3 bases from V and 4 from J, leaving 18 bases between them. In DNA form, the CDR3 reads TGCGCCAGCAGTGAACCTAGGGGGGGCCGGGGAGAGACCCAGTACTTC. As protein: CASSEPRGGRGETQYF.

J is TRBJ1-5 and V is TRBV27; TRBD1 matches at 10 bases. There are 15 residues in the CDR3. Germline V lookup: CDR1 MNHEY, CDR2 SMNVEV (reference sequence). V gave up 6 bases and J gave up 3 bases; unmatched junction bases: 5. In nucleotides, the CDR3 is TGTGCCAGCAGGGGGACAGGGGCAACCAATCAGCCCCAGCATTTT. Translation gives CASRGTGATNQPQHF.

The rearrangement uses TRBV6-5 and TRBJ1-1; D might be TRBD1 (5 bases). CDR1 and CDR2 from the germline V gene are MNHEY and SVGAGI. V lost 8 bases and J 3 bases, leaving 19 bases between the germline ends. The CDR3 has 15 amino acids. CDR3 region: CASQGRDLLYTEAFF. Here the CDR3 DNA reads TGTGCCAGCCAAGGCCGGGACTTATTATACACTGAAGCTTTCTTT.

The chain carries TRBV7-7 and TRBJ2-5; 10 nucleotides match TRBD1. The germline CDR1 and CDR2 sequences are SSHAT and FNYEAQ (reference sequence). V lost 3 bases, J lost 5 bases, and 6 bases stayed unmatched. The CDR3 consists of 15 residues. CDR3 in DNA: TGTGCCAGCAGCTTCGGACCGGGACAGGGGGAGACCCAGTACTTC. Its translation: CASSFGPGQGETQYF.

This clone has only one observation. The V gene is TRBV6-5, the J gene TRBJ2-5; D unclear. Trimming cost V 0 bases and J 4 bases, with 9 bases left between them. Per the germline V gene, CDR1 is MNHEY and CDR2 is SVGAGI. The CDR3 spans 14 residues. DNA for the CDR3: TGTGCCAGCAGTTACTCGAAGTTCGGAGAGACCCAGTACTTC. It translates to CASSYSKFGETQYF.

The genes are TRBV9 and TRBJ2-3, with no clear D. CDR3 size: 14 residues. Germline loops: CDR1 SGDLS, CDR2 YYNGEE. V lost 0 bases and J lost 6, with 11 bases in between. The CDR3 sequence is CASSVAAGADTQYF. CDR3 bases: TGTGCCAGCAGCGTAGCTGCCGGCGCGGATACGCAGTATTTT.

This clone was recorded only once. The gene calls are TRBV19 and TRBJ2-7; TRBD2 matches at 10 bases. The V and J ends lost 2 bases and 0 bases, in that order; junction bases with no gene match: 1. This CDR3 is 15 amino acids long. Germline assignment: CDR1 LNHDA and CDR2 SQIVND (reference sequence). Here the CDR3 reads CASSISGGASYEQYF. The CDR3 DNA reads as TGTGCCAGTAGTATAAGCGGGGGGGCCTCCTACGAGCAGTACTTC.

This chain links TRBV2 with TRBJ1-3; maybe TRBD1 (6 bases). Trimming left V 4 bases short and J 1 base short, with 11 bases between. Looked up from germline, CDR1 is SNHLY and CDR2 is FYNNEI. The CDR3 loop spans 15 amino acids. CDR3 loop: CASSAKTGSGNTIYF. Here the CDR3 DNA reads TGTGCCAGCAGTGCCAAAACAGGGTCTGGAAACACCATATATTTT.

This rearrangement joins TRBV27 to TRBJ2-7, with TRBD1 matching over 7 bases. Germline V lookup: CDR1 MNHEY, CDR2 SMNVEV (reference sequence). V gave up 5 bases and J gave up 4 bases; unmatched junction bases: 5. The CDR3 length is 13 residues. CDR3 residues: CASSPGTVYEQYF. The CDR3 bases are TGTGCCAGCAGTCCCGGGACAGTTTACGAGCAGTACTTC.

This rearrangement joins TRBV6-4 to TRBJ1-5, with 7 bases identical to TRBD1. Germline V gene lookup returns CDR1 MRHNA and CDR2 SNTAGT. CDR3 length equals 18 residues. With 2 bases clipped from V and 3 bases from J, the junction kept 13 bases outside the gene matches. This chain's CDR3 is CASSDDGNRGRTNQPQHF. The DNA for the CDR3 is TGTGCCAGCAGTGACGACGGGAACAGGGGACGTACCAATCAGCCCCAGCATTTT.

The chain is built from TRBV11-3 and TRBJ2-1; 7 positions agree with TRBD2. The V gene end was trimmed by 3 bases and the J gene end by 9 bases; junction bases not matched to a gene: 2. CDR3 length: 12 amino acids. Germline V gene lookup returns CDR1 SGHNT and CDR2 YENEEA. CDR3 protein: CASSFGGTEQFF. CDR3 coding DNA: TGTGCCAGCAGCTTCGGGGGGACTGAGCAGTTCTTC.

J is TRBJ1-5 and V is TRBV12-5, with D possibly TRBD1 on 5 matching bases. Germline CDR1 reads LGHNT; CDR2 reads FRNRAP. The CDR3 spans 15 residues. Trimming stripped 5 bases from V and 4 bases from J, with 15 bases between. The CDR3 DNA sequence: TGTGCTAGTGGTACCTCCGGGGACGGGAATCAGCCCCAGCATTTT. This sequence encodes CASGTSGDGNQPQHF.

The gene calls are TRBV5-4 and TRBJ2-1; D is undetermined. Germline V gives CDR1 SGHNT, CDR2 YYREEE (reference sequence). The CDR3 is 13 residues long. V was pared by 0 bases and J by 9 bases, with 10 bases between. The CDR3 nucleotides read TGTGCCAGCAGCTTGGGGCAGGCCTTTGAGCAGTTCTTC. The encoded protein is CASSLGQAFEQFF. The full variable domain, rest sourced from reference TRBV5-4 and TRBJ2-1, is ETGVTQSPTHLIKTRGQQVTLRCSSQSGHNTVSWYQQALGQGPQFIFQYYREEENGRGNFPPRFSGLQFPNYSSELNVNALELDDSALYLCASSLGQAFEQFFGPGTRLTVL.